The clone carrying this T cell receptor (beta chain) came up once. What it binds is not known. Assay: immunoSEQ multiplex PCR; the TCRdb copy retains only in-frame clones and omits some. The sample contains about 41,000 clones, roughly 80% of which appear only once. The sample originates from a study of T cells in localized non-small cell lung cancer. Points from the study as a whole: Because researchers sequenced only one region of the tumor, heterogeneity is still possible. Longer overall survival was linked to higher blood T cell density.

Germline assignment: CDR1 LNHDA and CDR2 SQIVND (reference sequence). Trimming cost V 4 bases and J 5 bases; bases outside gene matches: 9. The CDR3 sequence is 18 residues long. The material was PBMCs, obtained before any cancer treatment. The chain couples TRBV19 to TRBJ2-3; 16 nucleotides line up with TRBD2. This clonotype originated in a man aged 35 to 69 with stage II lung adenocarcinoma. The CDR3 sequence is CASSNRGLAGGQGDTQYF. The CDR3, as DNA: TGTGCCAGTAGTAACCGGGGACTAGCGGGGGGGCAAGGAGATACGCAGTATTTT.